This section outlines one TCR beta chain sequence together with its context. Germline V gene lookup returns CDR1 MNHNY and CDR2 SVGAGI (reference sequence). V trimming: 6 bases; J trimming: 0 bases; junction bases outside the gene matches: 4. The CDR3 extends over 15 amino acids. The data belong to a study of blood T cell repertoires in COVID-19. Study in general: The United States, Italy and Spain were the sources of the acute and convalescent COVID-19 samples. Sources were T cells, B-cell-depleted T cells, or PBMCs; the material itself was cDNA or gDNA.

Per the original data handling: How many nucleated cells were present was estimated from reference gene primer amplification. Assay used: immunoSEQ multiplex PCR; TCRdb lists only in-frame clones, some missing. The D gene and trimming were derived from the DNA, and the V and J assignments and clone size from that table. This sample has 75,000 or so clones, with approximately 80% found just once. The chain combines TRBV6-6 with TRBJ1-4, with 7 bases that match TRBD1. The clonotype originates from a man aged 55 to 69 with active or convalescent COVID-19. Sequenced: peripheral blood. DNA for the CDR3: TGTGCCAGCAGCCCCAGGGGGGCAACTAATGAAAAACTGTTTTTT. This encodes CASSPRGATNEKLFF.